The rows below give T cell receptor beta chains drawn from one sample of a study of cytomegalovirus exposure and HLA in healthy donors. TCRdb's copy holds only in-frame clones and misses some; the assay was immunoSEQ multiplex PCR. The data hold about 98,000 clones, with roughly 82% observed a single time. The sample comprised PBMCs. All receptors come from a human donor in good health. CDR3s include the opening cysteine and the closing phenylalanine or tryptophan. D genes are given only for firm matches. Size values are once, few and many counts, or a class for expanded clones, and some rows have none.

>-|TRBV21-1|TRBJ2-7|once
CASSKALAEEQYF
TGTGCCAGCAGCAAAGCTCTAGCGGAGGAGCAGTACTTC
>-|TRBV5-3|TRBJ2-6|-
CARPNTGSSGANVLTF
TGTGCCAGACCTAACACAGGGAGCTCTGGGGCCAACGTCCTGACTTTC
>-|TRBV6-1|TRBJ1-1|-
CASHIQENTEAFF
TGTGCCAGCCATATACAGGAGAACACTGAAGCTTTCTTT
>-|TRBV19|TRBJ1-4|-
CASSPQGNEKLFF
TGTGCCAGTAGTCCTCAGGGTAATGAAAAACTGTTTTTT
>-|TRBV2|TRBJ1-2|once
CASSEGAYGYTF
TGTGCCAGCAGTGAAGGAGCCTATGGCTACACCTTC
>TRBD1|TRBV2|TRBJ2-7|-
CASRDRVVYEQYF
TGTGCCAGCAGGGACAGGGTTGTCTACGAGCAGTACTTC
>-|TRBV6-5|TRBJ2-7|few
CASSPPLRNEQYF
TGTGCCAGCAGCCCCCCCTTGAGAAACGAGCAGTACTTC
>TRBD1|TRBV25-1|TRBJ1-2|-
CASSVRGDYGYTF
TGTGCCAGCAGCGTCAGGGGGGACTATGGCTACACCTTC
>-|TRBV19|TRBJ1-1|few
CASRRDNTYTEAFF
TGTGCCAGTAGACGGGACAATACCTACACTGAAGCTTTCTTT
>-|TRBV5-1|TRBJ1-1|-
CASSLAAGAGAEAFF
TGCGCCAGCAGCTTGGCGGCGGGGGCCGGCGCTGAAGCTTTCTTT
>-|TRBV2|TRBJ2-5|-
CASSDNRGETQYF
TGTGCCAGCAGTGACAATAGGGGGGAGACCCAGTACTTC
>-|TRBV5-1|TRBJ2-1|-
CASNLAIDYNEQFF
TGCGCCAGCAATCTAGCGATTGACTACAATGAGCAGTTCTTC
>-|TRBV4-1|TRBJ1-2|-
CASSQVFGGGSPYGYTF
TGCGCCAGCAGCCAAGTTTTTGGCGGCGGCTCCCCCTATGGCTACACCTTC
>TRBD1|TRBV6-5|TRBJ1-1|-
CASSSSDRGCEAFF
TGTGCCAGCAGTTCCTCCGACAGGGGGTGTGAAGCTTTCTTT
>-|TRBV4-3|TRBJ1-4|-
CASSQDPPGTNEKLFF
TGCGCCAGCAGCCAAGACCCCCCCGGAACTAATGAAAAACTGTTTTTT
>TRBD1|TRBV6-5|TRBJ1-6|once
CASTTSGTGNSPLHF
TGTGCCAGCACTACCTCCGGGACAGGGAATTCACCCCTCCACTTT
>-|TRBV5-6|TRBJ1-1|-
CASSLRRAGLSAAFF
TGTGCCAGCAGCTTAAGGAGGGCAGGGTTATCAGCGGCTTTCTTT
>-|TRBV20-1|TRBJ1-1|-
CSGWRDFIAFF
TGCAGTGGGTGGCGGGACTTTATAGCTTTCTTT
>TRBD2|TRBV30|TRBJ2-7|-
CAWGGGIFEQYF
TGTGCCTGGGGCGGGGGAATTTTCGAGCAGTACTTC
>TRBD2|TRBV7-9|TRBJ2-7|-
CASSSSPGLAGGEQYF
TGTGCCAGCAGCTCCTCACCGGGACTAGCGGGGGGAGAGCAGTACTTC
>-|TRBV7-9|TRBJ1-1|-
CSSSSGGVAEAFF
TGTTCCAGCAGCTCAGGAGGGGTGGCTGAAGCTTTCTTT
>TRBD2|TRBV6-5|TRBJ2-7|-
CASSSPSGRRYEQYF
TGTGCCAGCAGCTCCCCGAGCGGGAGGAGGTACGAGCAGTACTTC
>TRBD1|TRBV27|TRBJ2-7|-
CATGQGFREQYF
TGTGCCACGGGACAGGGTTTTCGCGAGCAGTACTTC
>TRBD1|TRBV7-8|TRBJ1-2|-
CASSFLQGANGYTF
TGTGCCAGCAGCTTTTTACAGGGGGCGAATGGCTACACCTTC
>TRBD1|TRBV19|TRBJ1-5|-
CASSNTGVGSNQPQHF
TGTGCCAGTAGTAACACAGGGGTAGGAAGCAATCAGCCCCAGCATTTT
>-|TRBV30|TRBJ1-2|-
CAWSVQTYGYTF
TGTGCCTGGAGTGTACAGACCTATGGCTACACCTTC
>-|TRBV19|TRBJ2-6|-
CASSIYLSGVYSGANVLTF
TGTGCCAGTAGTATTTATCTTAGCGGAGTCTACTCTGGGGCCAACGTCCTGACTTTC
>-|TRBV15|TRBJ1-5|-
CATSPKAGVGNQPQHF
TGTGCCACCAGTCCGAAGGCGGGGGTCGGCAATCAGCCCCAGCATTTT
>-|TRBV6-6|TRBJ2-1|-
CASSTQQGPTYEQFF
TGTGCCAGCAGTACCCAACAGGGCCCTACGTATGAGCAGTTCTTC
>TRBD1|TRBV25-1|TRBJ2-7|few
CASTNRGLSYEQYF
TGTGCCAGCACAAACAGGGGGCTCTCCTACGAGCAGTACTTC
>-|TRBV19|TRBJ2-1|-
CASSRVIVAGSVSYNEQFF
TGTGCCAGTAGTAGAGTTATAGTTGCGGGCTCGGTCTCCTACAATGAGCAGTTCTTC
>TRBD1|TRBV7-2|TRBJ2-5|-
CASSYPTGAETQYF
TGTGCCAGCAGCTACCCGACAGGGGCAGAGACCCAGTACTTC
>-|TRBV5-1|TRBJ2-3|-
CASSLGQGFADTQYF
TGCGCCAGCAGCTTGGGCCAGGGGTTCGCAGATACGCAGTATTTT
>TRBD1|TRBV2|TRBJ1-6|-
CASNGGQWSNSPLHF
TGTGCCAGCAATGGGGGACAGTGGTCTAATTCACCCCTCCACTTT
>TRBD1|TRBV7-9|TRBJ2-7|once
CSSSYWTGASRGEQYF
TGTTCCAGCAGCTACTGGACAGGGGCCAGTCGAGGAGAGCAGTACTTC
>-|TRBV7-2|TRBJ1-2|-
CASSIVDGYTF
TGTGCCAGCAGCATCGTAGATGGCTACACCTTC
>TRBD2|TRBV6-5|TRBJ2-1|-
CASSLIAGGVNNEQFF
TGTGCCAGCAGTTTGATAGCGGGGGGTGTTAACAATGAGCAGTTCTTC
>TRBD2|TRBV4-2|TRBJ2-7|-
CASSREVAGGSYEQYF
TGTGCCAGCAGCCGCGAGGTGGCGGGGGGGTCCTACGAGCAGTACTTC
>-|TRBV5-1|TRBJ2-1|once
CASSGDIYNEQFF
TGCGCCAGCAGCGGGGACATATACAATGAGCAGTTCTTC
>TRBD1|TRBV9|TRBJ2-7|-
CASSGQGAGRGEQYF
TGTGCCAGCAGCGGCCAGGGGGCGGGTCGTGGAGAGCAGTACTTC
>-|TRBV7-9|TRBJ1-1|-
CSSSPIGGANTEAFF
TGTTCCAGCAGCCCCATTGGGGGGGCGAACACTGAAGCTTTCTTT
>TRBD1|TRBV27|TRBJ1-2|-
CASSRTPLGTEHGYTF
TGTGCCAGCAGTCGAACTCCGCTCGGGACAGAGCATGGCTACACCTTC
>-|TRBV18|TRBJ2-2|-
CASSKQGTGELFF
TGTGCCAGCTCAAAACAGGGAACCGGGGAGCTGTTTTTT
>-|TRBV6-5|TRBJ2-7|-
CASSYPAGSGYEQYF
TGTGCCAGCAGTTACCCCGCAGGGTCTGGGTACGAGCAGTACTTC
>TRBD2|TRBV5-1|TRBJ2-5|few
CASSRPGRRLAQEPQYF
TGCGCCAGCAGCCGACCGGGGAGGAGACTAGCCCAAGAGCCCCAGTACTTC
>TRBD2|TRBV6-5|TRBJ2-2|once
CASSYFPSGGTGELFF
TGTGCCAGCAGTTACTTTCCTAGCGGGGGCACCGGGGAGCTGTTTTTT
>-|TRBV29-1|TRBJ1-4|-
CSVRGPEKLFF
TGCAGCGTAAGAGGGCCGGAAAAACTGTTTTTT
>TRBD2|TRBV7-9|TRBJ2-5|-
CASSQLAYQETQYF
TGTGCCAGCAGCCAACTAGCGTACCAAGAGACCCAGTACTTC